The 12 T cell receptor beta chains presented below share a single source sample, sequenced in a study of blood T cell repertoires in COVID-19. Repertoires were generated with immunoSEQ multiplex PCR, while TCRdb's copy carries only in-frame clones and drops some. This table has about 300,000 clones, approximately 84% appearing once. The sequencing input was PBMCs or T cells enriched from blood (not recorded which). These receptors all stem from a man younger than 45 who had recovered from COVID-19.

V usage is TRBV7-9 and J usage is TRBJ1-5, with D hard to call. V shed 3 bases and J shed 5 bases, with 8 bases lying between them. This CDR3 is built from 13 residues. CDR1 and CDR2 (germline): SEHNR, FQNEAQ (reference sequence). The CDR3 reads CASSLRVDQPQHF. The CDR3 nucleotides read TGTGCCAGCAGCTTGAGAGTGGATCAGCCCCAGCATTTT.

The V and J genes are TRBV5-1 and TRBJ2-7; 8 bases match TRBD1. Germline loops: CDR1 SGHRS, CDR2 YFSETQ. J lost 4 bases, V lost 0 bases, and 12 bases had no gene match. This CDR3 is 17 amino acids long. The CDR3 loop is CASSLGPGQVFLYEQYF. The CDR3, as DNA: TGCGCCAGCAGCTTGGGCCCGGGACAGGTCTTCCTATACGAGCAGTACTTC.

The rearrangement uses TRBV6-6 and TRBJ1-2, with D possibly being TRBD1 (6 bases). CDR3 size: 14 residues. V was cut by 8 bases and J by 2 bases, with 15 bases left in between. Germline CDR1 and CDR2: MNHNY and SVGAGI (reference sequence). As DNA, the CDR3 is TGTGCCAGCTGGCCCTCGGACAGCAACTATGGCTACACCTTC. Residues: CASWPSDSNYGYTF.

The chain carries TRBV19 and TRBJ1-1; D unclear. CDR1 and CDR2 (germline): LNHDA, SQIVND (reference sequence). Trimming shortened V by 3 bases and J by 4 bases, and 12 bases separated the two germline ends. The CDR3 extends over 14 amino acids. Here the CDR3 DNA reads TGTGCCAGTAGTATGCCCGGGTTCGGCACTGAAGCTTTCTTT. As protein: CASSMPGFGTEAFF.

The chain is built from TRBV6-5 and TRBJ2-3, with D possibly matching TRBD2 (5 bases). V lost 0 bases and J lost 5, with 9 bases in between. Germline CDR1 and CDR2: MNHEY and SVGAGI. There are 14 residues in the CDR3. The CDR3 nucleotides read TGTGCCAGCAGTTACTCGACGAGGGTAGATACGCAGTATTTT. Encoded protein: CASSYSTRVDTQYF.

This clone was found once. Here the CDR3 DNA reads TGTGCCAGCAGTTTAGGACAGGCAAGCAATCAGCCCCAGCATTTT. It translates to CASSLGQASNQPQHF. J is TRBJ1-5 and V is TRBV27, with TRBD1 identical over 7 bases. This CDR3 region has 15 residues. V trimming: 2 bases; J trimming: 1 base; junction bases outside the gene matches: 2. Germline V gene data show CDR1 as MNHEY and CDR2 as SMNVEV (reference sequence).

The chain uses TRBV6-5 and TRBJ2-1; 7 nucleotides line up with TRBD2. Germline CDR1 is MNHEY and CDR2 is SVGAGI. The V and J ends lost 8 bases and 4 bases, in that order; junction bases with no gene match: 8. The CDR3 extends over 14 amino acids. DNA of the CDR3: TGTGCCAGCTCTAAGAGCGGGGAATACAATGAGCAGTTCTTC. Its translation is CASSKSGEYNEQFF.

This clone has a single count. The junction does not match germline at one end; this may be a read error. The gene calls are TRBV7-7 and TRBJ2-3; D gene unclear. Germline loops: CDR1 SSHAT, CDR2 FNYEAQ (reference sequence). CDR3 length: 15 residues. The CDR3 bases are TGTGCTAGCAGCCCGCAGCCAGCCGGGACAGATACGCAGTATTTT. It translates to CASSPQPAGTDTQYF.

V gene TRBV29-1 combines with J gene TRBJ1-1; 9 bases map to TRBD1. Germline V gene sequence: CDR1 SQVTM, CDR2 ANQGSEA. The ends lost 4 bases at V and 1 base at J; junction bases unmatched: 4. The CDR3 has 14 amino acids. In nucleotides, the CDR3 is TGCAGCGTTGGAGCGGGACAGGGGAACACTGAAGCTTTCTTT. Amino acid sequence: CSVGAGQGNTEAFF.

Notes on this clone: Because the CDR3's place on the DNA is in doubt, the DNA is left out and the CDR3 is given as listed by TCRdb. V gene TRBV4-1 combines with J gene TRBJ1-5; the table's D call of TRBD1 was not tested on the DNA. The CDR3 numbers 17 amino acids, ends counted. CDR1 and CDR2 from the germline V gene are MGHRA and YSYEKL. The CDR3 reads CASSQVRARGPNQPQHF.

The CDR3, as DNA: TGTGCCAGCAGTTGGGACAGTCTTGAAGCTTTCTTT. It yields the protein CASSWDSLEAFF. The gene calls are TRBV12-3 or TRBV12-4 and TRBJ1-1; 7 bases are shared with TRBD1. The CDR3 covers 12 residues. The trim removed 4 bases at V and 7 bases at J, leaving 3 bases unmatched.

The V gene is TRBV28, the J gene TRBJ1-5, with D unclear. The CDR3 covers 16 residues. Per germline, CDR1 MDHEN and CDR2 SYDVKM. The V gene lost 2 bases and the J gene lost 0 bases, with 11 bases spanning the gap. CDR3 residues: CASSLKTGYSNQPQHF. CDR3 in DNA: TGTGCCAGCAGTTTAAAGACGGGGTATAGCAATCAGCCCCAGCATTTT.